One sample yielded the 11 T cell receptor beta chains listed below, sequenced in a study of blood T cells in healthy people across ages. A sample-barcoded 5' primer and a J-beta primer mix were used in a second PCR of roughly 6 to 11 cycles. Each CDR3 protein gets one entry after TCRdb re-called the 5' RACE reads with MiXCR. The data contain 1.8 million or so distinct CDR3 sequences, 35% to 50% of them singletons. Sample: blood. These receptors all come from a human donor in good health.

Worth noting for this clonotype: Its ends do not fully match the called genes, so a read error is possible. The CDR3, as DNA: TGTGCCAGCAGTTTAGATGGCCTGGGGAACACTAAAGCTTTCTTT. Amino acids: CASSLDGLGNTKAFF. The chain combines TRBV12-3 or TRBV12-4 with TRBJ1-1; D is unclear. The CDR3 totals 15 residues.

There are a few counts of this clonotype. V is TRBV7-9 and J is TRBJ2-7; unclear D gene. The V gene's germline CDR1 is SEHNR and CDR2 FQNEAQ (reference sequence). V lost 4 bases and J 5 bases, leaving 9 bases between the germline ends. The CDR3 runs to 12 residues. The CDR3 loop reads CASSSVLNEQYF. The DNA of the CDR3 is TGTGCCAGCAGCTCGGTCCTTAACGAGCAGTACTTC.

This clonotype was detected a few times. This rearrangement joins TRBV7-2 to TRBJ2-7, with TRBD2 matching over 7 bases. Trimming cost V 5 bases and J 7 bases; bases outside gene matches: 14. Per the germline V gene, CDR1 is SGHTA and CDR2 is FQGNSA. This CDR3 comprises 15 residues. This CDR3 reads CASSTRTSPSYEQYF. DNA for the CDR3: TGTGCCAGCAGCACCCGGACTAGTCCCTCATATGAGCAGTACTTC.

This clonotype was picked up a small number of times. The junction and the germline gene differ at one end; a read error may be behind it. The chain combines TRBV29-1 with TRBJ1-2; 9 nucleotides agree with TRBD1. The CDR3 has 13 amino acids. Germline CDR1 and CDR2: SQVTM and ANQGSEA. CDR3 coding DNA: TGCAGTGTTGGGGGACAGGGATCTTCCGGCTACACCTTC. Translation: CSVGGQGSSGYTF.

As concerns this clonotype: This is likely a read error, given that the CDR3 carries no conserved phenylalanine or tryptophan at its end. The CDR3: CASRRDRAGEQFS. As DNA, the CDR3 is TGTGCCAGCAGGAGAGACAGGGCTGGTGAGCAGTTCTCC. The V call is TRBV12-3 or TRBV12-4, the J call TRBJ2-1, with 7 bases identical to TRBD1. The CDR3 is 13 residues long. V shed 6 bases and J 9 bases; nucleotides not matched to a gene: 8.

This clonotype has more than one count but fewer than ten. V and J are TRBV7-2 and TRBJ1-2; unclear D gene. Germline assignment: CDR1 SGHTA and CDR2 FQGNSA. The CDR3 is 14 residues long. The ends were cut back, 3 bases at V and 3 bases at J, with 11 bases in the middle. CDR3 DNA: TGTGCCAGCAGCTTTATGTATAGAGACTATGGCTACACCTTC. This gives the protein CASSFMYRDYGYTF.

Points on this clonotype: The junction and the germline gene differ at one end; a read error may be behind it. As DNA, the CDR3 is TGTGTCAGCAGCTTAACGGAAGGCGGGGGGTGGGAGACCCAGTACTTC. Translated, it gives CVSSLTEGGGWETQYF. This chain links TRBV7-3 with TRBJ2-5, with TRBD2 matching over 8 bases. The CDR3 contains 16 residues. From germline, CDR1 is SGHTA and CDR2 FQGTGA.

The chain links TRBV7-2 to TRBJ1-4; TRBD1 might be the D (5 bases). The V gene lost 5 bases and the J gene lost 4 bases, with 17 bases spanning the gap. This CDR3 is 16 amino acids long. CDR1 and CDR2 from the germline V gene are SGHTA and FQGNSA. DNA of the CDR3: TGTGCCAGCAGCGCATTGGCCGGGACGGGTAATGAAAAACTGTTTTTT. This encodes CASSALAGTGNEKLFF. Complete variable domain (other parts from reference TRBV7-2 and TRBJ1-4): GAGVSQSPSNKVTEKGKDVELRCDPISGHTALYWYRQSLGQGLEFLIYFQGNSAPDKSGLPSDRFSAERTGGSVSTLTIQRTQQEDSAVYLCASSALAGTGNEKLFFGSGTQLSVL.

This chain uses TRBV20-1 with TRBJ1-6; 9 bases align to TRBD1. Germline V gene lookup returns CDR1 DFQATT and CDR2 SNEGSKA (reference sequence). The CDR3 totals 13 residues. V was pared by 7 bases and J by 8 bases, with 6 bases of the junction left unmatched. The CDR3 is CSVRDRDHSPLHF. The CDR3 DNA follows: TGCAGTGTTCGGGACAGGGATCATTCACCCCTCCACTTT.

This clonotype was found once. The rearrangement joins TRBV4-3 to TRBJ2-7; D may be TRBD2 (6 bases). The J call could be wrong; TRBJ2-5 is a better fit for the DNA end. This CDR3 has 17 residues. Germline CDR1 is LGHNA and CDR2 is YSLEER. The DNA for the CDR3 is TGCGCCAGCAGCCAAGAATATACGGAGGGGATCCAAGAGACCCAGTACTTC. This translates into CASSQEYTEGIQETQYF.

This clonotype has just a few counts. The J gene is TRBJ2-5, the V gene TRBV2; TRBD1 matches at 7 bases. Losses at the gene ends were 6 bases for V and 5 bases for J; bases not matched to a gene: 6. Germline V gene lookup returns CDR1 SNHLY and CDR2 FYNNEI. The CDR3 runs to 13 residues. The CDR3 region has the DNA TGTGCCAGCAGAGAAAGGACAGGCGAGACCCAGTACTTC. Its protein is CASRERTGETQYF.